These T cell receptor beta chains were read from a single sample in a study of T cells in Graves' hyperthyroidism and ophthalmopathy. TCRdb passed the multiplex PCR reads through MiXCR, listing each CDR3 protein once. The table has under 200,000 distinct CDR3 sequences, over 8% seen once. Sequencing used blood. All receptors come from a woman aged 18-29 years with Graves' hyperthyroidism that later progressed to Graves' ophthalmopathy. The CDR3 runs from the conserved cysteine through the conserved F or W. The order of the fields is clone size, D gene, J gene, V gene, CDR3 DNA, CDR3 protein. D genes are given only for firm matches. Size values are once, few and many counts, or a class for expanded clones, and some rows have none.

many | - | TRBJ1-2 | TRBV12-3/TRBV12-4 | TGTGCCAGCAGTTTGAGTGGGAGTACAGGGTTCTATGGCTACACCTTC | CASSLSGSTGFYGYTF
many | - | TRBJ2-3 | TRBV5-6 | TGTGCCAGCAGCTTGGGGGACTCTAGCACAGATACGCAGTATTTT | CASSLGDSSTDTQYF
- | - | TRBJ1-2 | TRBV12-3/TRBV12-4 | TGTGCTAGCCACGAGGGGGGAAACAACTATGGCTACACCTTC | CASHEGGNNYGYTF
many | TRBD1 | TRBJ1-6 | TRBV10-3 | TGTGCCATCAGTGACAAAGGACAGGGTTATTCACCCCTCCACTTT | CAISDKGQGYSPLHF
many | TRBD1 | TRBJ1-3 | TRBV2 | TGTGCCAGCAGTATACAGGGGGCTGGAAACACCATATATTTT | CASSIQGAGNTIYF
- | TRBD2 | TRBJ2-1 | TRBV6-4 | TGTGCCAGCAGTCCGGGACTAGCGGACTTCTACAATGAGCAGTTCTTC | CASSPGLADFYNEQFF
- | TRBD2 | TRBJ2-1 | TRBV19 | TGTGCCAGTAGTATTACTAGCGGGGTCTACAATGAGCAGTTCTTC | CASSITSGVYNEQFF
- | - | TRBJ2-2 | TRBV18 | TGTGCCAGCTCACCACCTAACACCGGGGAGCTGCTTTTT | CASSPPNTGELLF
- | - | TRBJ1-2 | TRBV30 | TGTGCCTGGAGCCATGGTGGTAACTATGGCTACACCTTC | CAWSHGGNYGYTF
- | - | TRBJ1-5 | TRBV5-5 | TGTGCCAGCAGCTTGGCCTGGGGGGCGAGGGGCAATCAGCCCCAGCATTTT | CASSLAWGARGNQPQHF
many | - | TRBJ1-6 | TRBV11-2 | TGTGCCAGCAGCTACAAGGGGGATAGCTATAATTCACCCCTCCACTTT | CASSYKGDSYNSPLHF
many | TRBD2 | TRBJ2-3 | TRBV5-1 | TGCGCCAGCAGCCTGAGAGCGGGAGGGGGTGGAGATACGCAGTATTTT | CASSLRAGGGGDTQYF
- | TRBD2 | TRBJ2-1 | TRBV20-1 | TGCAGTGCTATTGGGGCTAGCGGGTCGAGCTCCTACAATGAGCAGTTCTTC | CSAIGASGSSSYNEQFF
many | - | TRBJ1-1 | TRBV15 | TGTGCCACCAGCTCATCTGGGTTCGAGGCTTTCTTT | CATSSSGFEAFF
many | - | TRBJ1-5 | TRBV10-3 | TGTGCCATCAGTGTAGGCGGCGGGAACAATCAGCCCCAGCATTTT | CAISVGGGNNQPQHF
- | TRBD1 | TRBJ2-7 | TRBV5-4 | TGTGCCAGCAGCTTGTATTTTTGGGGACAGGAAGCCTACGAGCAGTACTTC | CASSLYFWGQEAYEQYF
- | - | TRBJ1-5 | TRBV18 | TGTGCCAGCTCACTCCGACAGAGAGATCAGCCCCAGCATTTT | CASSLRQRDQPQHF